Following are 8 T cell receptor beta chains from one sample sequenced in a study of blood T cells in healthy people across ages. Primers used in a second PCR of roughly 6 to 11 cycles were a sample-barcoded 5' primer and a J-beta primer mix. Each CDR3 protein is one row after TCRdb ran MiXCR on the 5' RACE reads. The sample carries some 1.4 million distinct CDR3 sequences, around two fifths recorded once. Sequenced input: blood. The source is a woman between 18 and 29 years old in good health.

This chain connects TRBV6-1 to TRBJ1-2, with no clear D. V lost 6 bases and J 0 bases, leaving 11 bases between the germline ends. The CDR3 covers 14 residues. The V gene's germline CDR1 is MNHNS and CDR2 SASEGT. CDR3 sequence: CASRRDLTNYGYTF. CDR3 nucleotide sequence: TGTGCCAGCAGACGGGATTTAACTAACTATGGCTACACCTTC.

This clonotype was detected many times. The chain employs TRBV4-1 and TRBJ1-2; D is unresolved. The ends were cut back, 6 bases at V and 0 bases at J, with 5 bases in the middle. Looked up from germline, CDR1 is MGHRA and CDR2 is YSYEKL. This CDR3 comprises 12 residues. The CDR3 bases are TGCGCCAGCAGTCTACCTAACTATGGCTACACCTTC. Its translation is CASSLPNYGYTF.

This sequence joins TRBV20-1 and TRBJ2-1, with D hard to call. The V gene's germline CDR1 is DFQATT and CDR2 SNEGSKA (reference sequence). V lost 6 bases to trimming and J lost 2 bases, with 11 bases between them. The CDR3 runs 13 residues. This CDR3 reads CSAGPSPYNEQFF. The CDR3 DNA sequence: TGCAGTGCCGGACCGTCCCCCTACAATGAGCAGTTCTTC.

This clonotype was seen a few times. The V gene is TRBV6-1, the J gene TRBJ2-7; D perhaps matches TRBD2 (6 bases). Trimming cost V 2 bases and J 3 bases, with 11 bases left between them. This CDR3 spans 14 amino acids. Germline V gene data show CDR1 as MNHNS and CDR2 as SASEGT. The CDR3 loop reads CASSETGVVYEQYF. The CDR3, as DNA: TGTGCCAGCAGTGAAACGGGAGTAGTCTACGAGCAGTACTTC.

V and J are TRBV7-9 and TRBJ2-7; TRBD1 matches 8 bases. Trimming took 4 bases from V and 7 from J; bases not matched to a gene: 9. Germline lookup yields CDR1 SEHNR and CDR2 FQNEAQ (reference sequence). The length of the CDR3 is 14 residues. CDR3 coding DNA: TGTGCCAGCAGCTCGGACAGGGTAATCAATGAGCAGTACTTC. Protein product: CASSSDRVINEQYF.

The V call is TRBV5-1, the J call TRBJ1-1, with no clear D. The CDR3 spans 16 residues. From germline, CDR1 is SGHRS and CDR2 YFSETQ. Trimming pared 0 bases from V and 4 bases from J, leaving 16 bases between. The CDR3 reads CASSLEWTVQRTEAFF. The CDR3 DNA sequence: TGCGCCAGCAGCTTGGAATGGACTGTCCAACGCACTGAAGCTTTCTTT.

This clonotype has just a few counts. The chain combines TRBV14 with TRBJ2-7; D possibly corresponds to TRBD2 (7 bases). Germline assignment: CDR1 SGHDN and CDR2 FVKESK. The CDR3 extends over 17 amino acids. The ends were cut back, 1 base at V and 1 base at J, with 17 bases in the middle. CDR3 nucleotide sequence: TGTGCCAGCAGCCAAGTTGCGGGGGCGGTGATATCCTACGAGCAGTACTTC. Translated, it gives CASSQVAGAVISYEQYF.

The CDR3 spells CASRVGGSEQYF. In DNA, the CDR3 is TGTGCCAGCAGGGTCGGGGGATCCGAGCAGTACTTC. The rearrangement links TRBV7-9 to TRBJ2-5, with D possibly matching TRBD2 (6 bases). The DNA end is more similar to TRBJ2-7, so the J call may be wrong. Germline V gene data show CDR1 as SEHNR and CDR2 as FQNEAQ (reference sequence). The CDR3 consists of 12 residues.